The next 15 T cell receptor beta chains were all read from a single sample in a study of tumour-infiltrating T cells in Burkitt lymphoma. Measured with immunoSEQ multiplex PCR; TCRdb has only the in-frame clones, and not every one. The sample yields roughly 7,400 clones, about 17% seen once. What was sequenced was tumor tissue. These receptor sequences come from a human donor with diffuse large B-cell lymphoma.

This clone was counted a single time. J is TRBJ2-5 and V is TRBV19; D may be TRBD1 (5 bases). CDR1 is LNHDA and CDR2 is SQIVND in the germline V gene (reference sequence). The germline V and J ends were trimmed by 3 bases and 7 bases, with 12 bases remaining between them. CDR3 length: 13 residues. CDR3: CASSIGAAATQYF. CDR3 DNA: TGTGCCAGTAGTATTGGGGCGGCCGCGACCCAGTACTTC.

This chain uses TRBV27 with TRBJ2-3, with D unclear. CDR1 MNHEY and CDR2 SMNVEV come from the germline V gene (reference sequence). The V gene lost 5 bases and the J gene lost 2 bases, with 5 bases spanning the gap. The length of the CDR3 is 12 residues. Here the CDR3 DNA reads TGTGCCAGCAGTCTCCTCACAGATACGCAGTATTTT. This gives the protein CASSLLTDTQYF.

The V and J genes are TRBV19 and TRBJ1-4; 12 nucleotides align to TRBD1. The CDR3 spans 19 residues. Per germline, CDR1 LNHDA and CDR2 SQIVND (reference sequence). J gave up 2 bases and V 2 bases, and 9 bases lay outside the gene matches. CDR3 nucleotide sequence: TGTGCCAGTAGTATACGTGGGACAGGGGGCATCGGTACTAATGAAAAACTGTTTTTT. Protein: CASSIRGTGGIGTNEKLFF.

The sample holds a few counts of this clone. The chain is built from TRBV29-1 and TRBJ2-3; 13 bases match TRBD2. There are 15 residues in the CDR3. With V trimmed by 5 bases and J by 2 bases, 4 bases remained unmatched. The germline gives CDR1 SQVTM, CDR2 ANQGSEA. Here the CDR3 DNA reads TGCAGCGTTCGGACTAGCGGGAGCCTCACAGATACGCAGTATTTT. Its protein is CSVRTSGSLTDTQYF.

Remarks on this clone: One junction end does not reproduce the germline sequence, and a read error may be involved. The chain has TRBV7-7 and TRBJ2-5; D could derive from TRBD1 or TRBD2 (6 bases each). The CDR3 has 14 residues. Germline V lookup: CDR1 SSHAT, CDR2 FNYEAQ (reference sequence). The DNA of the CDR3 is TGTGCTAGCAGTTTCAAACAGGGAGGCGAGACCCAGTACTTC. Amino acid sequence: CASSFKQGGETQYF. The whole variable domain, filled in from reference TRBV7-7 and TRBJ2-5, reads GAGVSQSPRYKVTKRGQDVTLRCDPISSHATLYWYQQALGQGPEFLTYFNYEAQPDKSGLPSDRFSAERPEGSISTLTIQRTEQRDSAMYRCASSFKQGGETQYFGPGTRLLVL.

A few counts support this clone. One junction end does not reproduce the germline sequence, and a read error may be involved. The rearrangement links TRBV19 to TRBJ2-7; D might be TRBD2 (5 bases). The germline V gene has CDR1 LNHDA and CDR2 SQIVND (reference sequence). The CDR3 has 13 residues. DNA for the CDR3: TGTGTCAGTAGTACTAGGCCTAACTACGAGCAGTACTTC. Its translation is CVSSTRPNYEQYF.

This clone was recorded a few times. The CDR3 DNA follows: TGTGCCAGCAGCTTTTGGACTAGTCGCGAGCAGTACTTC. It yields the protein CASSFWTSREQYF. V gene TRBV9 combines with J gene TRBJ2-7, with TRBD2 matching over 7 bases. V was pared by 4 bases and J by 6 bases, with 7 bases of the junction left unmatched. The germline V gene encodes CDR1 SGDLS and CDR2 YYNGEE. This CDR3 comprises 13 residues.

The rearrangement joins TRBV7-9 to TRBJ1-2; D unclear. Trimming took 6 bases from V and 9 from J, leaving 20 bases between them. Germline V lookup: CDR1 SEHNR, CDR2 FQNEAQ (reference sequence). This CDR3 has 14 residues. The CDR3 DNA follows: TGTGCCAGCAGTTTCTTTCCGTCGCTTCATAGCTACACCTTC. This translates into CASSFFPSLHSYTF.

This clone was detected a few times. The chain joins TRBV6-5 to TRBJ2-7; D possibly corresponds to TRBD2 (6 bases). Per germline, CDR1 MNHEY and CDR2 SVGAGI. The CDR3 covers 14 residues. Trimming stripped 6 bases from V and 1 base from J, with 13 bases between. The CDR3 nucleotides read TGTGCCAGCAGGCCCGGGGGACCATCCTACGAGCAGTACTTC. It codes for CASRPGGPSYEQYF.

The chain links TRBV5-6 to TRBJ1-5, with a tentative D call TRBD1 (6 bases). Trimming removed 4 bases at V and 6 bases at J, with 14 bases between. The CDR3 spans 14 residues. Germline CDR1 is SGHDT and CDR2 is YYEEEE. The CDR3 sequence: CASSRGVGGQPQHF. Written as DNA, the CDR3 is TGTGCCAGCAGCAGGGGGGTGGGGGGTCAGCCCCAGCATTTT.

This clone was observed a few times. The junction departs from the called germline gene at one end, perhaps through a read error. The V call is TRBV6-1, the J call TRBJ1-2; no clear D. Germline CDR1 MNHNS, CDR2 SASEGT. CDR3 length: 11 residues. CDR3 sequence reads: CASSEVAGCTF. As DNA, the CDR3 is TGTGCCAGCAGTGAAGTGGCGGGCTGCACCTTC.

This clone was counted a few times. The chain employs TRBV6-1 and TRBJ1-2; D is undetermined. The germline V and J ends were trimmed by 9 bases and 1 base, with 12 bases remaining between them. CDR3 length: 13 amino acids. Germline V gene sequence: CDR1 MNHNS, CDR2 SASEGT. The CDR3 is CASSPTLNYGYTF. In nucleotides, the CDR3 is TGTGCCAGTTCCCCTACACTTAACTATGGCTACACCTTC.

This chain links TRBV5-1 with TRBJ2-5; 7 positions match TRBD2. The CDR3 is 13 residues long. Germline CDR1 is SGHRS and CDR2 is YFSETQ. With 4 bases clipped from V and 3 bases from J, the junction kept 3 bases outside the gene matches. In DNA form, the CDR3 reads TGCGCCAGCAGCCCCCTAGCGGAAGAGACCCAGTACTTC. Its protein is CASSPLAEETQYF.

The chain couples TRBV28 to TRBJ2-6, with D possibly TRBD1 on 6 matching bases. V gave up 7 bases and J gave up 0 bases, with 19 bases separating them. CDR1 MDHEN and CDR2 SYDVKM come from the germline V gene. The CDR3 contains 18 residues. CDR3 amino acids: CASTPWAGASSGANVLTF. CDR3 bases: TGTGCCAGCACCCCCTGGGCAGGGGCCAGCTCTGGGGCCAACGTCCTGACTTTC.

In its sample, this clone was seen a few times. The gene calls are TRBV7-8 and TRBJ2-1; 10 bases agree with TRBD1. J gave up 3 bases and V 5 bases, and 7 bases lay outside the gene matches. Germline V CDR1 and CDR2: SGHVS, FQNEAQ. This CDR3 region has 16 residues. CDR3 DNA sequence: TGTGCCAGCAGCCCAGGACAGGGGGAAGTCTACAATGAGCAGTTCTTC. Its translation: CASSPGQGEVYNEQFF.